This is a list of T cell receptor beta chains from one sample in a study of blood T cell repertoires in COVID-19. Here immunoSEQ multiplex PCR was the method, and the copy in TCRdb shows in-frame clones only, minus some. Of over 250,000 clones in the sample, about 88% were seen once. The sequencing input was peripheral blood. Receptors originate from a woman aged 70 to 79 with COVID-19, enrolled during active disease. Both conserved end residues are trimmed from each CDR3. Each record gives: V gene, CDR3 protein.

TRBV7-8	ASGPLTAGSTDTQY
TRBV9	ASSVSGTLIYEQY
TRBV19	ASSMGGANTEAF
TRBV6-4	ASSAGGNEQF
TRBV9	ASSGGTEAF
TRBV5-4	ASSLGGVNYGYT
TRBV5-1	ASSRLSDNTEAF
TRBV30	AWNLGNTIY
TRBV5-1	ASSRDTGNTIY
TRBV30	AWSTGAGEGYT
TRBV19	ASSTGLTQETQY
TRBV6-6	ASSPTTGTSGGSYEQY
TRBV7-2	ASSLQGAGYEQY
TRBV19	ASSIFGNSGTDTQY
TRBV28	ASSSFSGNEKLF
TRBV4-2	ASSHTGVSYEQY
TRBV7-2	ASSEGTSGALSYEQY
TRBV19	ASSPLALSTDTQY
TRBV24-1	ATSDPRGGLTGELF
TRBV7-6	ASSRQAGDLNTEAF
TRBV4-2	ASSQADGGTYEQY
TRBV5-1	ASSGTGAGQY
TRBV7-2	ASSSGQAYSYEQY
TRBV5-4	ASSLPGQEDNEQF
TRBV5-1	ASSLEWGPRGTDTQY
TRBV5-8	ASSLSRRAEQPQH
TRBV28	ASSLWNRGDPTDTQY
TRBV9	ASSVDPVNTEAF
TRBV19	ASTSGTGVDQPQH
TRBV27	ASSLFRRASGADEQF
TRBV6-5	ASSNEGYTGELF
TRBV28	ASSQGGTIDTQY
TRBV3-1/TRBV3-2	ASSQRGRVKC
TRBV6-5	ASSYSGGGSYEQY
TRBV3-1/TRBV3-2	ASSQDGGVRGYT
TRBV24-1	ATSDHGQGGYGYT
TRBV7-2	ASSPLPGANVLT
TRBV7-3	ASSLWGGGITNTGELF
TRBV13	ASSYSRKEETQY
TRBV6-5	ASSYWDRSGGYT
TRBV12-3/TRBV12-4	ASSLRRHQPQH
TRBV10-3	AIRESVLGDTEAF
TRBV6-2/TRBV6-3	ASSSGLENLD
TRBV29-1	SAEGEGSGGYT
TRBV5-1	ASRGLAGGPSSYNEQF
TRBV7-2	ASSLEGGYEQY
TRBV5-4	ASSGDSYGYT
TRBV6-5	ASSRTGASDGYT
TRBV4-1	ASSQEGRGEEWTEAF
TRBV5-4	ASSLNGGLPLQPQH
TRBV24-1	ACSQAGANVLT
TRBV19	ASRTGPNQPQH
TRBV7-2	ASSPDRGRGTQY
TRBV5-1	ASSTRPGETEAF
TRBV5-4	ASSLDRYGYT
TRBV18	ASSRYTITSGNTIY
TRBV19	ASSLFGGQSTA
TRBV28	ASSPPVIPGGYEQY